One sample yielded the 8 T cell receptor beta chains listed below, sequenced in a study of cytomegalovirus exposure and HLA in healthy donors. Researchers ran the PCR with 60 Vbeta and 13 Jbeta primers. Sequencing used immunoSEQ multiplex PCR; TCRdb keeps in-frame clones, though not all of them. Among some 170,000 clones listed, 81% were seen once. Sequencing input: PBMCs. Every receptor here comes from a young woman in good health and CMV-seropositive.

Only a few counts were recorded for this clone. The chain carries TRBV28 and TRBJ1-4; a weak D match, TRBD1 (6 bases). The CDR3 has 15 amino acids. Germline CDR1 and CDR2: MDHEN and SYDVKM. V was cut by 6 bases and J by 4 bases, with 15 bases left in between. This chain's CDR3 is CASRYQGLGNEKLFF. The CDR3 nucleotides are TGTGCCAGCAGATACCAGGGGCTTGGTAATGAAAAACTGTTTTTT.

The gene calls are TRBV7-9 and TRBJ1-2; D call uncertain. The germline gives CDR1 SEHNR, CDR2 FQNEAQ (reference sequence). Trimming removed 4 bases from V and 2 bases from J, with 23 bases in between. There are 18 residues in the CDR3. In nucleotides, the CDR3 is TGTGCCAGCAGCTCATTCCGAAGGACGGTGGGAGCGAACTATGGCTACACCTTC. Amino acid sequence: CASSSFRRTVGANYGYTF.

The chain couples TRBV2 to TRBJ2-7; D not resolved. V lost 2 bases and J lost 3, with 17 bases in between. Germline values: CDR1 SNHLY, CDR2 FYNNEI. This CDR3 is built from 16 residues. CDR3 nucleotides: TGTGCCAGCAGTGAAACGTCGGCGGTGACTCTCTACGAGCAGTACTTC. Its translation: CASSETSAVTLYEQYF.

The CDR3: CASTVGGPGNTIYF. The CDR3 coding sequence is TGTGCCAGCACTGTGGGAGGGCCCGGAAACACCATATATTTT. This chain uses TRBV27 with TRBJ1-3; D gene ambiguous. The CDR3 covers 14 residues. The V and J ends lost 7 bases and 4 bases respectively, with 14 bases between them. Germline CDR1 and CDR2: MNHEY and SMNVEV (reference sequence).

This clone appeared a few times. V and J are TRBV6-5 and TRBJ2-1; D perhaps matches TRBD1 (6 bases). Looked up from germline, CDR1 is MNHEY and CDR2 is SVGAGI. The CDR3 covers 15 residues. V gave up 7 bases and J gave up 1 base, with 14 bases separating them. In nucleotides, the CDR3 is TGTGCCAGCACCCCTAGACAGGCGTCCTACAATGAGCAGTTCTTC. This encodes CASTPRQASYNEQFF.

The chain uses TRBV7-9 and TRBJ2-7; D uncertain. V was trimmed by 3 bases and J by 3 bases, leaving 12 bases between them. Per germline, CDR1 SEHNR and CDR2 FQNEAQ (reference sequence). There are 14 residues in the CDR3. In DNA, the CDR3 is TGTGCCAGCAGCTTGTCGGTCGGAGTCTACGAGCAGTACTTC. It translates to CASSLSVGVYEQYF.

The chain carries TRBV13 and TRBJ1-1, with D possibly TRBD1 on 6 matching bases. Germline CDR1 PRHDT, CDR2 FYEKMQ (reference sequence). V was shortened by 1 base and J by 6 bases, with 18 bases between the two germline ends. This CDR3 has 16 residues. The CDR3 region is CASSLAPLTQGPEAFF. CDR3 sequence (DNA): TGTGCCAGCAGCTTAGCCCCTCTTACACAGGGCCCTGAAGCTTTCTTT.

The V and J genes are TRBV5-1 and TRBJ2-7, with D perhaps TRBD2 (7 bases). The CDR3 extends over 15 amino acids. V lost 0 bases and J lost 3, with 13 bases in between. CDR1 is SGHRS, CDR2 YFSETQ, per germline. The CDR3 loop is CASSLAGGQGYEQYF. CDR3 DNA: TGCGCCAGCAGCTTGGCCGGGGGGCAAGGCTACGAGCAGTACTTC.